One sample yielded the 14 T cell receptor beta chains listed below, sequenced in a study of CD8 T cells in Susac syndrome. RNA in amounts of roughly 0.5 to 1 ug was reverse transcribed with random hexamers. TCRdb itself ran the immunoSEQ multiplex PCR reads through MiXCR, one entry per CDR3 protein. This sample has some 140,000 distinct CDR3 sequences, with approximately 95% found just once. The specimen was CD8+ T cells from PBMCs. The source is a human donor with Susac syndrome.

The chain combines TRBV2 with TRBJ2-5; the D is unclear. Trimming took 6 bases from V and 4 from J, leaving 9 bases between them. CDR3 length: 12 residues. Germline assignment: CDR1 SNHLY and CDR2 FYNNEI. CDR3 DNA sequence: TGTGCCAGCAGCGGAGCCACAGAGACCCAGTACTTC. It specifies CASSGATETQYF.

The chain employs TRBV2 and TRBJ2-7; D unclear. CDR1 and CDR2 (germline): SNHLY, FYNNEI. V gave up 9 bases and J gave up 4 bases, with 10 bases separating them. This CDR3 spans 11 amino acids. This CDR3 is CARIEDYEQYF. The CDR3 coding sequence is TGTGCCAGGATCGAGGATTACGAGCAGTACTTC.

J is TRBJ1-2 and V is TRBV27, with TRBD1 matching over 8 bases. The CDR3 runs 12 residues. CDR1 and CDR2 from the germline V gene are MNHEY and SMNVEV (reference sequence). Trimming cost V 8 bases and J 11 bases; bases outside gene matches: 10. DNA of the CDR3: TGTGCCAGCTCACTTCAGGGGGCAGGATACACCTTC. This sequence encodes CASSLQGAGYTF.

The CDR3 DNA reads as TGTGCCAGCGGCCGGACGGACAGGGGGGACGAGCAGTACTTC. Its translation: CASGRTDRGDEQYF. The chain joins TRBV7-6 to TRBJ2-7; TRBD1 matches 10 bases. With V trimmed by 8 bases and J by 5 bases, 9 bases remained unmatched. Germline V gives CDR1 SGHVS, CDR2 FNYEAQ. This CDR3 is 14 amino acids long. The full variable domain, with the rest looked up from reference TRBV7-6 and TRBJ2-7, is GAGVSQSPRYKVTKRGQDVALRCDPISGHVSLYWYRQALGQGPEFLTYFNYEAQQDKSGLPNDRFSAERPEGSISTLTIQRTEQRDSAMYRCASGRTDRGDEQYFGPGTRLTVT.

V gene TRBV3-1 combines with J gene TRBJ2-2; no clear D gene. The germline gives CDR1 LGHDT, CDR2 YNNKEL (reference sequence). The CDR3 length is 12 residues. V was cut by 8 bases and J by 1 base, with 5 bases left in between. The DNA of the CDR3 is TGTGCCAGCCGGAGGAACACCGGGGAGCTGTTTTTT. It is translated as CASRRNTGELFF.

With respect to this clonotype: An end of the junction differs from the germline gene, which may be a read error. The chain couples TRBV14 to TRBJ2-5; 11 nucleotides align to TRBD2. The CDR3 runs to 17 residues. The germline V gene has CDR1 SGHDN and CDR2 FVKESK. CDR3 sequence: CASSQEEGLAVQETQHF. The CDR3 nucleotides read TGTGCCAGCAGCCAAGAGGAGGGACTAGCGGTCCAAGAGACCCAGCACTTC.

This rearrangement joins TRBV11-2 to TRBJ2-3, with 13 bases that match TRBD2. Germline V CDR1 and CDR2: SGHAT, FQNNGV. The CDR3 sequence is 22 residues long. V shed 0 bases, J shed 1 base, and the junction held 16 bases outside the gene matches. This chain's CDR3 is CASSLDMFRTSGSQKGTDTQYF. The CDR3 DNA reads TGTGCCAGCAGCTTAGATATGTTTCGGACTAGCGGGAGTCAAAAGGGCACAGATACGCAGTATTTT.

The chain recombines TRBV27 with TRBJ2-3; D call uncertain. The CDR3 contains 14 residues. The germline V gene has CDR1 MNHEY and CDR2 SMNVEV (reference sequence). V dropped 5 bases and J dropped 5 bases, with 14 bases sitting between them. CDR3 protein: CASSLKITGDTQYF. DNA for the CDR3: TGTGCCAGCAGTCTCAAGATTACGGGAGATACGCAGTATTTT.

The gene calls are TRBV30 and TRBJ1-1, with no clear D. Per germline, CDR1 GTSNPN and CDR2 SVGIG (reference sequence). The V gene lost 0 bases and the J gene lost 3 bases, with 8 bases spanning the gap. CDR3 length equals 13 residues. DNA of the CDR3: TGTGCCTGGAGTGTAAATGGGCACACTGAAGCTTTCTTT. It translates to CAWSVNGHTEAFF.

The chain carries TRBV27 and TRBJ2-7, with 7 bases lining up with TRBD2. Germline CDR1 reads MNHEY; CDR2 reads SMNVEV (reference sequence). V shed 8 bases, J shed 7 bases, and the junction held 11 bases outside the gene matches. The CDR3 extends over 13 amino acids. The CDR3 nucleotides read TGTGCCAGCCGGCGAACGGGAGGAGGGGAGCAGTACTTC. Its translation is CASRRTGGGEQYF.

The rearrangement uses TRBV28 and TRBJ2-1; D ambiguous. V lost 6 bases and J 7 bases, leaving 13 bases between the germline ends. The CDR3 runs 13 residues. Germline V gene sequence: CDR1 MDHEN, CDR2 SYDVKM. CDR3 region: CASSPGDGNEQFF. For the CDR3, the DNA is TGTGCCAGCAGCCCAGGAGATGGTAATGAGCAGTTCTTC.

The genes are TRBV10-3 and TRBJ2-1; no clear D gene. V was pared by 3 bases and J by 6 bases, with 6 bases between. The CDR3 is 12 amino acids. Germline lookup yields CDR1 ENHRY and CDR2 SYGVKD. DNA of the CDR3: TGTGCCATCAGTGAATCTAGCAATGAGCAGTTCTTC. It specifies CAISESSNEQFF.

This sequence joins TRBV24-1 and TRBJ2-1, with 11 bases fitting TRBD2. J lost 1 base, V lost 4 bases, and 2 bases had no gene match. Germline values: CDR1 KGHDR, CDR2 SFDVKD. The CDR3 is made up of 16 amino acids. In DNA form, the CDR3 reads TGTGCCACCAGTGAAACTAGCGGGAGTTCCTACAATGAGCAGTTCTTC. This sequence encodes CATSETSGSSYNEQFF.

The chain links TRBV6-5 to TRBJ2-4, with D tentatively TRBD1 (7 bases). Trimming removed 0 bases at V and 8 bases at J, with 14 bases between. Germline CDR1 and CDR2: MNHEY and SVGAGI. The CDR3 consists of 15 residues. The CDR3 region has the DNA TGTGCCAGCAGTTACTCGACTACAGGGGAGGACATTCAGTACTTC. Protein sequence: CASSYSTTGEDIQYF.